These T cell receptor beta chains were read from a single sample in a study of cytomegalovirus exposure and HLA in healthy donors. Sequencing was performed with immunoSEQ multiplex PCR; in TCRdb, only in-frame clones are kept and a portion is missing. Of 200,000 or so clones detected, over 75% appear once; the ten largest clones hold roughly 1.3%. Sequencing used PBMCs. All receptors come from a human donor in good health. Each CDR3 is given with its conserved first and last residue.

j_call	v_call	cdr3_aa
TRBJ1-5	TRBV28	CASRPPDSYIDSNQPQHF
TRBJ2-2	TRBV30	CAWSVLRQGAPTGELFF
TRBJ2-1	TRBV7-9	CASSSRGVSGAYNEQFF
TRBJ2-1	TRBV7-9	CASSPKTGNHEQFF
TRBJ2-7	TRBV4-2	CASSPLRKGQGVSLYEQYF
TRBJ2-1	TRBV11-3	CASSLGGGHEQFF
TRBJ2-1	TRBV30	CAWSLGTSGSRGFF
TRBJ2-7	TRBV7-2	CASSLEREKYEQYF
TRBJ1-2	TRBV5-1	CASSSQGNDYGYTF
TRBJ2-7	TRBV19	CASSLAGGSYEQYF
TRBJ1-4	TRBV19	CASSRQISNEKLFF
TRBJ2-7	TRBV7-6	CASSLVAGAYEQYF
TRBJ2-1	TRBV5-1	CASSSDPTSGQYNEQFF
TRBJ2-7	TRBV21-1	CASSKGGLAGSCEQYF
TRBJ2-7	TRBV7-9	CASSLLGQRVEQYF
TRBJ2-7	TRBV14	CASSPSGRYSYEQYF
TRBJ2-5	TRBV18	CASSPQAGIQEETQYF
TRBJ2-1	TRBV4-3	CASSVTGLNEQFF
TRBJ2-2	TRBV2	CASSEYRLENTGELFF
TRBJ1-3	TRBV29-1	CSVSQGAAGNTIYF
TRBJ2-1	TRBV27	CATSIGLAGINEQFF
TRBJ1-2	TRBV2	CASRDSFVKGYTF
TRBJ2-7	TRBV28	CASSFATAQYEQYF
TRBJ1-1	TRBV27	CASSLGGNTEAFF
TRBJ2-1	TRBV27	CASSLGGLSGEQFF
TRBJ2-7	TRBV10-3	CAISASGTGISYEQYF